Shown below are 30 T cell receptor beta chains from a single sample sequenced in a study of T cells after posttransplantation cyclophosphamide. Controls had myeloablative marrow grafts with methotrexate and calcineurin inhibitor, sampled at 1 year. Assay used: immunoSEQ multiplex PCR; TCRdb lists only in-frame clones, some missing. Of 15,000 to 20,000 clones listed, 75% to 90% are singletons. The sequencing here drew on PBMCs, taken after allogeneic stem cell transplant with calcineurin inhibitor and methotrexate. The receptors were gathered from a female patient aged 18-29 years who received an allogeneic stem cell transplant from an unrelated donor, was CMV-positive, and had acute and chronic GVHD. Part of the T cell pool may stem from the graft donor.

The chain joins TRBV7-9 to TRBJ2-3, with 11 bases lining up with TRBD2. J was trimmed by 3 bases and V by 2 bases; bases with no gene match: 1. The CDR3 consists of 15 residues. The germline V gene has CDR1 SEHNR and CDR2 FQNEAQ (reference sequence). CDR3 nucleotide sequence: TGTGCCAGCAGCTTAACTAGCGGGAGAACAGATACGCAGTATTTT. It translates to CASSLTSGRTDTQYF.

The J gene is TRBJ2-3, the V gene TRBV7-8; 7 bases map to TRBD2. The CDR3 has 15 residues. Trimming took 7 bases from V and 1 from J; bases not matched to a gene: 8. Germline CDR1 and CDR2: SGHVS and FQNEAQ. CDR3 sequence: CASTMGGGGTDTQYF. The CDR3 DNA reads as TGTGCCAGCACCATGGGCGGGGGTGGCACAGATACGCAGTATTTT.

This chain links TRBV5-1 with TRBJ2-2, with D tentatively TRBD1 (5 bases). Trimming pared 0 bases from V and 4 bases from J, leaving 7 bases between. This CDR3 region has 14 residues. Germline V CDR1 and CDR2: SGHRS, YFSETQ. The chain's CDR3 is CASSLVGPTGELFF. The DNA of the CDR3 is TGCGCCAGCAGCTTGGTGGGGCCCACCGGGGAGCTGTTTTTT.

The chain employs TRBV7-2 and TRBJ2-1; D unresolved. In germline, CDR1 is SGHTA, CDR2 FQGNSA. The CDR3 totals 16 residues. The ends were cut back, 1 base at V and 0 bases at J, with 10 bases in the middle. This CDR3 is CASSLVAISSYNEQFF. DNA of the CDR3: TGTGCCAGCAGCTTAGTAGCCATTAGCTCCTACAATGAGCAGTTCTTC.

The chain links TRBV7-6 to TRBJ2-1; D might be TRBD1 (5 bases). V lost 5 bases and J lost 9, with 17 bases in between. The CDR3 has 14 residues. Germline V gives CDR1 SGHVS, CDR2 FNYEAQ. The CDR3 loop is CASSRTNVKGEQFF. In nucleotides, the CDR3 is TGTGCCAGCAGCCGGACAAACGTTAAGGGTGAGCAGTTCTTC.

V and J are TRBV7-2 and TRBJ1-5, with 8 positions matching TRBD1. Germline CDR1 reads SGHTA; CDR2 reads FQGNSA. The CDR3 runs 14 residues. Germline trimming cut 5 bases from V and 2 bases from J; bases unmatched to any gene: 2. The CDR3 sequence: CASSPTGGNQPQHF. The CDR3 DNA is TGTGCCAGCAGCCCGACAGGGGGCAATCAGCCCCAGCATTTT.

The chain's CDR3 is CAWSVWRIGSTEAFF. The CDR3 region has the DNA TGTGCCTGGAGTGTATGGCGTATCGGGAGCACTGAAGCTTTCTTT. The chain has TRBV30 and TRBJ1-1, with D unclear. The CDR3 sequence is 15 residues long. Germline-derived CDR1 and CDR2 are GTSNPN and SVGIG (reference sequence). Trimming cost V 0 bases and J 4 bases, with 15 bases left between them.

The chain is built from TRBV18 and TRBJ1-1; D is unresolved. CDR1 and CDR2 from the germline V gene are KGHSH and LQKENI. The CDR3 consists of 15 residues. Trimming left V 2 bases short and J 1 base short, with 11 bases between. The CDR3 coding sequence is TGTGCCAGCTCACCAAGTGGCAAACGGAACACTGAAGCTTTCTTT. Translated, it gives CASSPSGKRNTEAFF.

The CDR3 DNA reads TGTGCCAGCAGCTTCTACCTAGCGGGAGTAGGAGAGACCCAGTACTTC. It yields the protein CASSFYLAGVGETQYF. The chain couples TRBV5-6 to TRBJ2-5, with 10 nucleotides matching TRBD2. Germline CDR1 SGHDT, CDR2 YYEEEE. The CDR3 is made up of 16 amino acids. Unmatched junction bases numbered 8, after V lost 2 bases and J lost 4 bases.

The chain employs TRBV19 and TRBJ2-4; TRBD1 matches at 7 bases. The J segment lost 0 bases and the V segment lost 8 bases, leaving 4 bases of the junction unmatched. The germline V gene encodes CDR1 LNHDA and CDR2 SQIVND (reference sequence). The length of the CDR3 is 14 residues. The CDR3 loop reads CASRDSRAKNIQYF. DNA for the CDR3: TGTGCCAGTCGGGACAGTAGAGCCAAAAACATTCAGTACTTC.

The rearrangement uses TRBV6-1 and TRBJ2-2; 7 bases are shared with TRBD2. Germline trimming cut 10 bases from V and 6 bases from J; bases unmatched to any gene: 8. The CDR3 is 13 residues long. Germline V gene sequence: CDR1 MNHNS, CDR2 SASEGT. The CDR3 sequence is CAIRIRGAGELFF. As DNA, the CDR3 is TGTGCCATCAGGATCCGGGGGGCCGGGGAGCTGTTTTTT.

This rearrangement joins TRBV19 to TRBJ2-5; possibly TRBD1 for D (5 bases). The better agreement between TRBJ2-7 and the DNA end casts doubt on the J call. This CDR3 has 13 amino acids. Germline-derived CDR1 and CDR2 are LNHDA and SQIVND (reference sequence). This CDR3 is CASSPGQSYEQYF. The CDR3 DNA reads TGTGCCAGTAGTCCCGGACAATCCTACGAGCAGTACTTC.

This rearrangement joins TRBV10-3 to TRBJ2-7, with 10 bases aligning to TRBD2. This CDR3 is 15 amino acids long. CDR1 and CDR2 (germline): ENHRY, SYGVKD. The V gene end was trimmed by 4 bases and the J gene end by 4 bases; junction bases not matched to a gene: 7. The DNA for the CDR3 is TGTGCCATCAGTGCGGCCATAGCGGGGGGTTACGAGCAGTACTTC. Its translation: CAISAAIAGGYEQYF.

The V gene is TRBV19, the J gene TRBJ1-5; tentative D call: TRBD1 (6 bases). This CDR3 is built from 15 residues. The V gene's germline CDR1 is LNHDA and CDR2 SQIVND (reference sequence). Deletions cut 1 base from V and 1 base from J, with 8 bases between. CDR3 protein: CASSIGQGSNQPQHF. The CDR3 DNA sequence: TGTGCCAGTAGTATAGGCCAGGGGAGCAATCAGCCCCAGCATTTT.

This clone has only one observation. The V call is TRBV7-2, the J call TRBJ2-7, with D uncertain. The ends were cut back, 5 bases at V and 1 base at J, with 18 bases in the middle. Germline loops: CDR1 SGHTA, CDR2 FQGNSA. CDR3 length: 16 amino acids. The CDR3 DNA sequence: TGTGCCAGCAGCCTTAGTCCATCCATGCGTTCCTACGAGCAGTACTTC. Translating gives CASSLSPSMRSYEQYF.

The chain has TRBV2 and TRBJ2-5; TRBD2 matches 8 bases. J gave up 4 bases and V 6 bases, and 13 bases lay outside the gene matches. The CDR3 consists of 16 residues. Germline CDR1 SNHLY, CDR2 FYNNEI. In DNA, the CDR3 is TGTGCCAGCAGGGACCGGGGGGGAGGGGGATCAGAGACCCAGTACTTC. Translated, it gives CASRDRGGGGSETQYF.

This clone occurred a few times. V usage is TRBV6-1 and J usage is TRBJ1-1; 7 bases match TRBD1. The ends lost 4 bases at V and 5 bases at J; junction bases unmatched: 4. Germline V gene data show CDR1 as MNHNS and CDR2 as SASEGT. The CDR3 length is 13 residues. The chain's CDR3 is CASSVGRGTEAFF. The CDR3 DNA is TGTGCCAGCAGTGTTGGCAGGGGGACTGAAGCTTTCTTT.

The rearrangement uses TRBV6-4 and TRBJ2-1; 14 bases are a match to TRBD2. The CDR3 covers 16 residues. Germline CDR1 MRHNA, CDR2 SNTAGT. V lost 7 bases and J lost 5; bases outside the gene matches: 7. The CDR3 reads CASMRLAGGPDNEQFF. CDR3 in DNA: TGTGCCAGCATGAGACTAGCGGGAGGGCCGGACAATGAGCAGTTCTTC.

The chain is built from TRBV5-1 and TRBJ2-7, with 8 bases matching TRBD2. The CDR3 is 15 residues long. Germline V lookup: CDR1 SGHRS, CDR2 YFSETQ. V was clipped by 0 bases and J by 3 bases; unmatched bases: 5. Written as DNA, the CDR3 is TGCGCCAGCAGCTTGGCCGGGGGGGCGAACTACGAGCAGTACTTC. Encoded protein: CASSLAGGANYEQYF.

The chain uses TRBV6-1 and TRBJ1-3; D is perhaps TRBD1 (5 bases). This CDR3 spans 15 amino acids. CDR1 MNHNS and CDR2 SASEGT come from the germline V gene. Between the trimmed V and J ends, which lost 2 bases and 2 bases, there was a span of 10 bases. CDR3 sequence reads: CASSEMGGPGNTIYF. Written as DNA, the CDR3 is TGTGCCAGCAGTGAAATGGGGGGTCCTGGAAACACCATATATTTT.

The chain uses TRBV4-2 and TRBJ2-7; weak D call: TRBD1 (6 bases). V gave up 4 bases and J gave up 5 bases, with 15 bases separating them. The germline gives CDR1 LGHNA, CDR2 YNFKEQ. The CDR3 runs 14 residues. The CDR3 protein is CASSPRVRGHEQYF. The CDR3 DNA reads as TGTGCCAGCAGCCCCAGGGTCAGGGGCCACGAGCAGTACTTC.

CDR3 DNA sequence: TGTGCCAGCAGCTTAGCGGTGAGGAACACTGAAGCTTTCTTT. It yields the protein CASSLAVRNTEAFF. This chain joins TRBV7-8 and TRBJ1-1; D is unresolved. CDR1 and CDR2 (germline): SGHVS, FQNEAQ. Trimming took off 0 bases at V and 1 base at J, with 6 bases between the two ends. The CDR3 contains 14 residues.

J is TRBJ2-7 and V is TRBV9; TRBD1 aligns across 11 bases. The CDR3 covers 14 residues. Germline V gives CDR1 SGDLS, CDR2 YYNGEE. With V trimmed by 4 bases and J by 4 bases, 4 bases remained unmatched. CDR3 amino acids: CASSPGQGAYEQYF. The CDR3 nucleotides are TGTGCCAGCAGCCCCGGACAGGGGGCGTACGAGCAGTACTTC.

The chain carries TRBV6-6 and TRBJ1-5; TRBD1 matches 8 bases. The trim removed 0 bases at V and 2 bases at J, leaving 3 bases unmatched. Germline V gives CDR1 MNHNY, CDR2 SVGAGI (reference sequence). The CDR3 has 16 amino acids. The CDR3 sequence is CASSYSRGRGNQPQHF. In DNA, the CDR3 is TGTGCCAGCAGTTACTCCAGGGGGCGCGGCAATCAGCCCCAGCATTTT.

This clone was counted a single time. V is TRBV25-1 and J is TRBJ1-2, with TRBD1 identical over 7 bases. Unmatched junction bases numbered 3, after V lost 4 bases and J lost 1 base. The CDR3 contains 14 residues. CDR1 is MGHDK and CDR2 is SYGVNS in the germline V gene. In nucleotides, the CDR3 is TGTGCCAGCAGTGGCAGGGGGATTAACTATGGCTACACCTTC. Protein sequence: CASSGRGINYGYTF.

This sequence joins TRBV11-2 and TRBJ1-1; perhaps TRBD1 as D (6 bases). CDR1 is SGHAT, CDR2 FQNNGV, per germline. V was cut by 5 bases and J by 6 bases, with 16 bases left in between. The length of the CDR3 is 14 residues. The CDR3 reads CASSALRQVPEAFF. CDR3 bases: TGTGCCAGCAGCGCCCTTAGACAGGTCCCTGAAGCTTTCTTT.

The chain couples TRBV19 to TRBJ2-7, with TRBD1 identical over 7 bases. This CDR3 has 13 amino acids. Germline trimming cut 7 bases from V and 1 base from J; bases unmatched to any gene: 4. Germline CDR1 is LNHDA and CDR2 is SQIVND (reference sequence). The CDR3 bases are TGTGCCAGTAAAAGGACAGGTTCCTACGAGCAGTACTTC. It is translated as CASKRTGSYEQYF. The entire variable domain, with the rest obtained from reference TRBV19 and TRBJ2-7, is as follows: DGGITQSPKYLFRKEGQNVTLSCEQNLNHDAMYWYRQDPGQGLRLIYYSQIVNDFQKGDIAEGYSVSREKKESFPLTVTSAQKNPTAFYLCASKRTGSYEQYFGPGTRLTVT.

This clone appeared a few times. CDR3 sequence: CASSLVLAGLPKFYEQYF. The CDR3 region has the DNA TGTGCCAGCAGCTTGGTTTTAGCGGGCCTTCCTAAATTCTACGAGCAGTACTTC. This chain connects TRBV5-8 to TRBJ2-7; 7 nucleotides match TRBD2. This CDR3 spans 18 amino acids. The J segment lost 3 bases and the V segment lost 0 bases, leaving 15 bases of the junction unmatched. The V gene's germline CDR1 is SGHTS and CDR2 YDEGEE.

This rearrangement joins TRBV5-1 to TRBJ2-1; 7 bases agree with TRBD2. This CDR3 is built from 17 residues. Per the germline V gene, CDR1 is SGHRS and CDR2 is YFSETQ. With 4 bases clipped from V and 0 bases from J, the junction kept 10 bases outside the gene matches. The CDR3 is CASSQRLGGSSYNEQFF. As DNA, the CDR3 is TGCGCCAGCAGCCAAAGACTAGGCGGGAGCTCCTACAATGAGCAGTTCTTC.

CDR3 DNA: TGCGCCAGCGCCGGGTCCCATCGTCCTAGCCCCAGCGAGCAGTACTTC. Its protein product is CASAGSHRPSPSEQYF. The gene calls are TRBV10-2 and TRBJ2-7, with D perhaps matching TRBD2 (5 bases). In germline, CDR1 is WSHSY, CDR2 SAAADI. The length of the CDR3 is 16 residues. Trimming stripped 8 bases from V and 6 bases from J, with 26 bases between.